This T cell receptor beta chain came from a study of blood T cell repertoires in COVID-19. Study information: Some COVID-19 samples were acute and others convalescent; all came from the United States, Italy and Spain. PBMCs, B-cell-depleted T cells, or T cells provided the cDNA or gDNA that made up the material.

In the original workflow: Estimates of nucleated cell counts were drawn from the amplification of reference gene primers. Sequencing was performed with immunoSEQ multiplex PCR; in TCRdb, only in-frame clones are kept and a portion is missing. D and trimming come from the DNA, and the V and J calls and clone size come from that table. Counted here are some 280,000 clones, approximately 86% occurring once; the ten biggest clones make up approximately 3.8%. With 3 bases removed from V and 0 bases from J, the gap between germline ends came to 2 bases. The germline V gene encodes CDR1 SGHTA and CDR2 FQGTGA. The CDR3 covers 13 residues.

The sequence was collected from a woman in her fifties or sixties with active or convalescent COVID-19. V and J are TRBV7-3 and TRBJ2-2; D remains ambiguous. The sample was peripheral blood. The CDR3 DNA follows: TGTGCCAGCAGCTTCGCGAACACCGGGGAGCTGTTTTTT. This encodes CASSFANTGELFF.